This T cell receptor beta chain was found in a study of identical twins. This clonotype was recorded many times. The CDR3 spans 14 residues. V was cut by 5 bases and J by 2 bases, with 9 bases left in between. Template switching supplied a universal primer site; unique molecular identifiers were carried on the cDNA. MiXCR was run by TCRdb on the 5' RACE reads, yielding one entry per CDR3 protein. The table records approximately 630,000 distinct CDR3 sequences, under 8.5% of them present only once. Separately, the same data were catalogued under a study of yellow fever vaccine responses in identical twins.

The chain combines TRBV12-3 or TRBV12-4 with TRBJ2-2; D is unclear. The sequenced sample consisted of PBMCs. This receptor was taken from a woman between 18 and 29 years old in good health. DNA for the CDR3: TGTGCCAGCAGTACCCAAATTAACACCGGGGAGCTGTTTTTT. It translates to CASSTQINTGELFF.